This T cell receptor (beta chain) stems from a study of blood T cell repertoires in COVID-19. In the study overall: Some COVID-19 samples were acute and others convalescent; all came from the United States, Italy and Spain. PBMCs, B-cell-depleted T cells, or T cells provided the cDNA or gDNA that made up the material.

Losses at the gene ends were 7 bases for V and 0 bases for J; bases not matched to a gene: 6. This CDR3 comprises 16 residues. CDR1 is SGHRS, CDR2 YFSETQ, per germline. In the study's own analysis: Estimation of nucleated cell counts was performed using reference gene primer amplification. Measured with immunoSEQ multiplex PCR; TCRdb has only the in-frame clones, and not every one. V, J and clone size were drawn from that table, and D and trimming were deduced from the DNA. The sample consists of approximately 120,000 clones, around 87% of them appearing once. The chain is built from TRBV5-1 and TRBJ2-7, with 14 bases that match TRBD2. Material for sequencing was peripheral blood. The receptor was isolated from a man over 45 with acute or convalescent COVID-19. The CDR3 loop reads CASAGTSGSPSYEQYF. CDR3 bases: TGCGCCAGCGCCGGGACTAGCGGGAGCCCCTCCTACGAGCAGTACTTC.